These T cell receptor beta chains were read from a single sample in a study of blood T cell repertoires in COVID-19. Only in-frame clones appear in the TCRdb table, and some are missing; sequencing was by immunoSEQ multiplex PCR. This table holds under 350,000 clones, 75% to 90% found once. Sequences were obtained from peripheral blood. The receptors were sampled from a man in his forties with acute or convalescent COVID-19. CDR3s include the opening cysteine and the closing phenylalanine or tryptophan. Fields, in order: CDR3 length, J gene, D gene, V gene, clone size, CDR3 protein, CDR3 DNA. The D gene is left open where the match is weak. A row's size may be missing; if present it is once, few, many or a size class.

>14|TRBJ1-6|-|TRBV5-4|-
CASSRTETNSPLHF
TGTGCCAGCAGCCGGACAGAAACTAATTCACCCCTCCACTTT
>15|TRBJ2-1|TRBD1|TRBV3-1/TRBV3-2|-
CASSQVDRGINEQFF
TGTGCCAGCAGCCAAGTTGACAGGGGAATCAATGAGCAGTTCTTC
>13|TRBJ2-7|-|TRBV6-1|-
CASSEARNYEQYF
TGTGCCAGCAGTGAAGCGCGGAACTACGAGCAGTACTTC
>14|TRBJ1-6|-|TRBV7-8|-
CASSQRTVNSPLHF
TGTGCCAGCAGTCAGCGGACAGTTAATTCACCCCTCCACTTT
>15|TRBJ1-3|TRBD1|TRBV6-6|-
CASRDPTGSGNTIYF
TGTGCCAGCAGGGACCCGACAGGGTCTGGAAACACCATATATTTT
>15|TRBJ2-1|-|TRBV15|-
CATSPGQIKGNEQFF
TGTGCCACCAGCCCCGGACAGATTAAAGGGAATGAGCAGTTCTTC
>15|TRBJ2-7|TRBD1|TRBV27|-
CARKAGGQGAYEQYF
TGTGCCAGAAAGGCGGGGGGACAGGGGGCCTACGAGCAGTACTTC
>15|TRBJ1-3|TRBD1|TRBV6-1|-
CASSETGATGNTIYF
TGTGCCAGCAGTGAAACAGGGGCGACTGGAAACACCATATATTTT
>15|TRBJ1-6|TRBD1|TRBV7-9|-
CASSPRTGNNSPLHF
TGTGCCAGCAGCCCGCGGACAGGGAACAATTCACCCCTCCACTTT
>14|TRBJ2-5|-|TRBV24-1|-
CATSDPRTAETQYF
TGTGCCACCAGTGATCCACGGACAGCAGAGACCCAGTACTTC
>14|TRBJ1-5|TRBD1|TRBV5-1|-
CASSLGGNGQPQHF
TGCGCCAGCAGCTTAGGGGGCAACGGTCAGCCCCAGCATTTT
>14|TRBJ2-7|TRBD1|TRBV7-9|few
CASSSRTGSYEQYF
TGTGCCAGCAGCTCCCGGACAGGTTCCTACGAGCAGTACTTC
>12|TRBJ1-2|-|TRBV12-5|-
CASGLKTEGYTF
TGTGCTAGTGGTTTGAAAACAGAGGGCTACACCTTC
>14|TRBJ1-2|-|TRBV28|-
CASSSRGVNYGYTF
TGTGCCAGCAGCTCGCGGGGGGTCAACTATGGCTACACCTTC
>14|TRBJ1-4|TRBD1|TRBV13|-
CASSLGRGHEKLFF
TGTGCCAGCAGCTTAGGAAGGGGGCACGAAAAACTGTTTTTT
>15|TRBJ2-7|-|TRBV4-1|-
CASSLDPGETYEQYF
TGCGCCAGCAGCCTCGACCCGGGAGAAACCTACGAGCAGTACTTC
>14|TRBJ1-1|-|TRBV5-1|-
CASSLERVGTEAFF
TGCGCCAGCAGCTTGGAGAGGGTGGGCACTGAAGCTTTCTTT
>21|TRBJ2-3|-|TRBV15|-
CATSRDMWQAGLHGATDTQYF
TGTGCCACCAGCAGAGATATGTGGCAGGCTGGACTACACGGGGCCACAGATACGCAGTATTTT
>14|TRBJ2-3|-|TRBV24-1|-
CATSESGRRDTQYF
TGTGCCACCAGTGAAAGCGGGCGGAGGGATACGCAGTATTTT
>15|TRBJ2-7|-|TRBV10-3|-
CAISGGRGDSYEQYF
TGTGCCATCAGTGGGGGCAGGGGGGATTCCTACGAGCAGTACTTC
>17|TRBJ2-3|TRBD2|TRBV5-4|once
CASSSLAGGPRSDTQYF
TGTGCCAGCAGCTCTTTAGCGGGGGGCCCCCGTTCCGATACGCAGTATTTT
>14|TRBJ2-1|TRBD1|TRBV10-3|-
CAIRGQGANNEQFF
TGTGCCATCAGGGGACAGGGGGCTAATAATGAGCAGTTCTTC
>12|TRBJ2-3|TRBD1|TRBV6-1|-
CAVQGSKDTQYF
TGTGCCGTACAGGGGTCGAAAGATACGCAGTATTTT
>16|TRBJ2-3|-|TRBV7-9|-
CASSLRGRRSGDTQYF
TGTGCCAGCAGCTTACGGGGGAGGCGCTCCGGGGATACGCAGTATTTT
>16|TRBJ2-2|TRBD1|TRBV7-2|-
CASSLAGTANTGELFF
TGTGCCAGCAGCTTGGCCGGGACAGCGAACACCGGGGAGCTGTTTTTT
>18|TRBJ1-4|-|TRBV6-2/TRBV6-3|-
CASSYSTAPESTNEKLFF
TGTGCCAGCAGTTATTCGACAGCCCCAGAGTCAACTAATGAAAAACTGTTTTTT
>15|TRBJ1-5|TRBD1|TRBV6-5|-
CASSWDRAGRGPQHF
TGTGCCAGCAGTTGGGACAGGGCGGGTAGGGGGCCCCAGCATTTT
>13|TRBJ2-1|-|TRBV5-4|-
CASSAKGGNEQFF
TGTGCCAGCAGCGCTAAAGGGGGCAATGAGCAGTTCTTC
>14|TRBJ1-5|TRBD1|TRBV5-1|few
CASSLFPGGQPQHF
TGCGCCAGCAGCTTGTTTCCAGGGGGTCAGCCCCAGCATTTT
>15|TRBJ2-1|-|TRBV9|-
CASSVDGGGYNEQFF
TGTGCCAGCAGCGTAGACGGGGGAGGATACAATGAGCAGTTCTTC
>18|TRBJ1-2|-|TRBV4-1|-
CASSQVTGQHVSNYGYTF
TGCGCCAGCAGCCAAGTAACAGGACAGCATGTTTCGAACTATGGCTACACCTTC
>14|TRBJ1-2|TRBD1|TRBV27|-
CASRKQGAHYGYTF
TGTGCCAGCAGAAAACAGGGGGCTCACTATGGCTACACCTTC